The text below deals with one TCR beta chain. Under the authors' procedure: The authors estimated nucleated cell counts from reference gene primer amplification. TCRdb's table, derived via immunoSEQ multiplex PCR, lists solely in-frame clones and lacks some. The V and J calls and clone size come from that table; D and trimming were worked out from the DNA. The data show 130,000 or so clones, more than 75% seen once. This specimen belongs to a study of blood T cell repertoires in COVID-19. Study at large: There were acute and convalescent COVID-19 samples, and they came from the United States, Italy and Spain. Sample material is recorded as cDNA or gDNA derived from T cells, B-cell-depleted T cells, or PBMCs.

The receptor comes from a human donor in a cohort sampled during active COVID-19. The sequenced material came from peripheral blood.

This chain's CDR3 is CASSPDPQGTMDTEAFF. CDR3 coding DNA: TGTGCCAGCAGCCCCGACCCACAGGGTACGATGGACACTGAAGCTTTCTTT. This chain uses TRBV5-5 with TRBJ1-1; possible D gene TRBD1, 6 bases. The CDR3 runs to 17 residues. Trimming pared 4 bases from V and 3 bases from J, leaving 22 bases between. Germline V gene sequence: CDR1 SGHKS, CDR2 YYEKEE (reference sequence).